The entry below gives a single T cell receptor (beta chain) sequence along with its context. What it recognizes is unknown. Sequencing used immunoSEQ multiplex PCR; TCRdb keeps in-frame clones, though not all of them. The repertoire holds approximately 89,000 clones, with just over 85% as singletons. This entry belongs to a study of OX40 agonist ivuxolimab in advanced cancers. Study-level findings and limits: There were, on average, more expanded clones in CD8+ T cells than in CD4+.

Germline V gene data show CDR1 as MNHNS and CDR2 as SASEGT. The CDR3 is 14 amino acids. With V trimmed by 5 bases and J by 1 base, 3 bases remained unmatched. The source of this sequence is an adult with an advanced solid tumor such as melanoma, head and neck, liver or kidney cancer. This chain joins TRBV6-1 and TRBJ2-5, with TRBD2 matching over 8 bases. Sample: CD4+ or CD8+ T cells sorted from blood, taken in a trial of the OX40 agonist ivuxolimab. The CDR3 spells CASSTGGVQETQYF. The DNA of the CDR3 is TGTGCCAGCAGTACGGGAGGGGTCCAAGAGACCCAGTACTTC.